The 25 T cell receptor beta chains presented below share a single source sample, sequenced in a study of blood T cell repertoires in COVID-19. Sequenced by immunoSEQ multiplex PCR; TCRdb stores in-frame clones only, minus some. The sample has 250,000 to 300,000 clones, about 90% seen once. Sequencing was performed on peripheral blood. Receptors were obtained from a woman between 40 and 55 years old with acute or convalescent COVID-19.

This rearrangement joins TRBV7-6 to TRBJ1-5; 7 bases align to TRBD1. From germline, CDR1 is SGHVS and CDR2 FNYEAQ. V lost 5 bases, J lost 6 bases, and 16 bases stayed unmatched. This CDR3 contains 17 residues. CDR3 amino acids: CASSVNAALTGTQPQHF. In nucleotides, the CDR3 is TGTGCCAGCAGCGTAAATGCTGCTCTGACAGGGACTCAGCCCCAGCATTTT.

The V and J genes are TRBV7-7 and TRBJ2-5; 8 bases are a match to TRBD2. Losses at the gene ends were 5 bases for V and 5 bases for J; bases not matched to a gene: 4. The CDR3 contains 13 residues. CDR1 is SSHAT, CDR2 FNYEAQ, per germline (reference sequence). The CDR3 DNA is TGTGCCAGCAGCGCGGGGGGATGGGAGACCCAGTACTTC. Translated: CASSAGGWETQYF.

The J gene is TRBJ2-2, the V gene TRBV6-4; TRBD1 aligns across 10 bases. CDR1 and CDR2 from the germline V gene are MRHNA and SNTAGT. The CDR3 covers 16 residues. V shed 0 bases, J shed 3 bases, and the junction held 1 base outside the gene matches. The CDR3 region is CASSDSGTGDTGELFF. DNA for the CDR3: TGTGCCAGCAGTGACTCCGGGACAGGGGACACCGGGGAGCTGTTTTTT.

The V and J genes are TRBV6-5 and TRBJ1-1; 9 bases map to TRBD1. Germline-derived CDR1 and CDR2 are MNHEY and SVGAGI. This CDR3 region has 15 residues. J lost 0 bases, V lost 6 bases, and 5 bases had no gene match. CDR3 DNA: TGTGCCAGCAGCATAGGGACAGGGTTGAACACTGAAGCTTTCTTT. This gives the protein CASSIGTGLNTEAFF.

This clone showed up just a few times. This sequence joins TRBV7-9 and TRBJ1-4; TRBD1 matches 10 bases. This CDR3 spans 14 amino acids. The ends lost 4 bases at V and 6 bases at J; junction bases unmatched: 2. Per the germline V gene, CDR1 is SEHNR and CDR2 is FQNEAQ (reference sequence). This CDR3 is CASSSGTGDEKLFF. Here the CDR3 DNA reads TGTGCCAGCAGCTCCGGGACAGGGGATGAAAAACTGTTTTTT.

The CDR3 bases are TGTGCCAGCAGCCGACAGGGCGGGGGGAGCACAGATACGCAGTATTTT. Amino acids: CASSRQGGGSTDTQYF. The V gene is TRBV3-1 (or the pseudogene TRBV3-2), the J gene TRBJ2-3; weak D call: TRBD2 (8 bases). The CDR3 spans 16 residues. Germline CDR1 and CDR2: LGHDT and YNNKEL (reference sequence). V lost 4 bases to trimming and J lost 0 bases, with 14 bases between them.

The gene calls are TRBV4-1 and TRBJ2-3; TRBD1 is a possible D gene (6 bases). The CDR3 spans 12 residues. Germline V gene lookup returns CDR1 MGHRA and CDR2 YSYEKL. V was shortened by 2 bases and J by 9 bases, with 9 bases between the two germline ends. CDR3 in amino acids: CASSQQGSTQYF. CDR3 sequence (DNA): TGCGCCAGCAGCCAACAGGGGTCGACGCAGTATTTT.

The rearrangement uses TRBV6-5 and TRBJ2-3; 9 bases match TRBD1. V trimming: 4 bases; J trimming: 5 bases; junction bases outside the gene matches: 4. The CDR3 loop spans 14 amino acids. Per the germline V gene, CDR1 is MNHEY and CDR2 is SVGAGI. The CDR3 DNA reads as TGTGCCAGCAGTTCCGGGACAGGGATAGATACGCAGTATTTT. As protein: CASSSGTGIDTQYF.

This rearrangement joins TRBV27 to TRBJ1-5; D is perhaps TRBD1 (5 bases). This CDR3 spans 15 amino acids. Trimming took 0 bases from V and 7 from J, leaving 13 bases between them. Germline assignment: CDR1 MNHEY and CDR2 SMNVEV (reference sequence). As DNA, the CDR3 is TGTGCCAGCAGTTTATCGTACCAGGGAGGGCAGCCCCAGCATTTT. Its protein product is CASSLSYQGGQPQHF.

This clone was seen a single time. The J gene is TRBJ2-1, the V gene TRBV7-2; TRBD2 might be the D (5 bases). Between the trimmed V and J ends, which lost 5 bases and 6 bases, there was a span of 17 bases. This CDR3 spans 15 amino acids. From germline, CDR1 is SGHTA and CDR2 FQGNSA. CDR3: CASSPRGLVSNEQFF. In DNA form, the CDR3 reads TGTGCCAGCAGCCCAAGAGGACTGGTCTCCAATGAGCAGTTCTTC.

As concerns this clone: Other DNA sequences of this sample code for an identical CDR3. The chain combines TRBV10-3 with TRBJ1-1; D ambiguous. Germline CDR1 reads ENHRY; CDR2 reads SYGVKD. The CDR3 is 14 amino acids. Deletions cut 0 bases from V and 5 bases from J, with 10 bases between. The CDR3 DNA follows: TGTGCCATCAGTGAGTCCCCACGGGGTACTGAAGCTTTCTTT. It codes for CAISESPRGTEAFF.

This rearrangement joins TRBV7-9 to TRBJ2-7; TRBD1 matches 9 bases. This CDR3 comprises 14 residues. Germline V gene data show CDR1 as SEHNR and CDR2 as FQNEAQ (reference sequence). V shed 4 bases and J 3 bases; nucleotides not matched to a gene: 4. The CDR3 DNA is TGTGCCAGCAGCTACCCGGGACAGGGCTACGAGCAGTACGTC. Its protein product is CASSYPGQGYEQYV.

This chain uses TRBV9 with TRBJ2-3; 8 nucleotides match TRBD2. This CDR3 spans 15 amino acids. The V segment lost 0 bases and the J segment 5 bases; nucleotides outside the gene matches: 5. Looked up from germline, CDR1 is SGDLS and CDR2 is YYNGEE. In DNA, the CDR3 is TGTGCCAGCAGCGTAGGCCGGGGGGGGCTAGATACGCAGTATTTT. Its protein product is CASSVGRGGLDTQYF.

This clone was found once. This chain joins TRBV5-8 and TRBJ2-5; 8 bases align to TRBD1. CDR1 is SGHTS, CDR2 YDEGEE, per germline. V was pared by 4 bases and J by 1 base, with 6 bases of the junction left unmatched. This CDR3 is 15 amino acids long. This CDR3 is CASSRRGRPQETQYF. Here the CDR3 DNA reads TGTGCCAGCAGCCGCAGGGGGCGCCCCCAAGAGACCCAGTACTTC.

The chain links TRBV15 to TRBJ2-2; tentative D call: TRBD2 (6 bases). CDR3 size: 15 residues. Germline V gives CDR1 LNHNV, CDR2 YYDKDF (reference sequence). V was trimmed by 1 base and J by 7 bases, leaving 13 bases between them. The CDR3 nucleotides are TGTGCCACCAGCAGAGTACGGGGGTTTGGCGGGGAGCTGTTTTTT. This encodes CATSRVRGFGGELFF.

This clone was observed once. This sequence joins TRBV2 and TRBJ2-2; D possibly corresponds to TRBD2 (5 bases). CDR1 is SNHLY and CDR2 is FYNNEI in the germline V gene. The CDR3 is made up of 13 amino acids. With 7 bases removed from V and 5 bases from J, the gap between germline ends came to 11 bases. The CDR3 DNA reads TGTGCCAGCACCGAGGGTATAACCGGGGAGCTGTTTTTT. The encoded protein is CASTEGITGELFF.

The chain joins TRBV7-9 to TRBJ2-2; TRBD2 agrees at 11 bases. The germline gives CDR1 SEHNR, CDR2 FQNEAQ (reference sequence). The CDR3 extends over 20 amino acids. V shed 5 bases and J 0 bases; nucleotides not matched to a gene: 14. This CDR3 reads CASSTPLLAGEIPNTGELFF. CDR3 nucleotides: TGTGCCAGCAGCACACCCCTACTAGCGGGGGAGATTCCGAACACCGGGGAGCTGTTTTTT.

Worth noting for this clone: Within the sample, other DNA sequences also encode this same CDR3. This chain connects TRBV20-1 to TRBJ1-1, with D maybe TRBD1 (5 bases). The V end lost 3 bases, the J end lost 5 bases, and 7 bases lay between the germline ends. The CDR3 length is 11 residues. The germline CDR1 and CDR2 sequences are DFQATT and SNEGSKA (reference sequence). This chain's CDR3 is CSARGGTEAFF. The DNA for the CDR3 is TGCAGTGCTAGGGGGGGAACTGAAGCTTTCTTT.

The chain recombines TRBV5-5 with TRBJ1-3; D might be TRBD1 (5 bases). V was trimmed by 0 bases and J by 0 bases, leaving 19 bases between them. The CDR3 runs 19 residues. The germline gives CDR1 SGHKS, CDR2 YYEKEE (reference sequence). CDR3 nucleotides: TGTGCCAGCAGCTTGGGCACAGGACTAGCCTCAATCTCTGGAAACACCATATATTTT. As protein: CASSLGTGLASISGNTIYF.

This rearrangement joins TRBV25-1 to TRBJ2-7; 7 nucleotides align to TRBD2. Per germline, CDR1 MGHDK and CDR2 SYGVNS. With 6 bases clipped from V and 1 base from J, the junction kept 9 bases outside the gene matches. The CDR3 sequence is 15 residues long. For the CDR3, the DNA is TGTGCCAGCAGGGAGGAGGCGGGGGAGTCCTACGAGCAGTACGTC. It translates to CASREEAGESYEQYV.

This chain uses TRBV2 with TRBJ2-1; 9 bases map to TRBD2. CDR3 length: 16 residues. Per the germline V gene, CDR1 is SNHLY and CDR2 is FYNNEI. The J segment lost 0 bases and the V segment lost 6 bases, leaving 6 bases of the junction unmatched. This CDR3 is CASSRLADSSYNEQFF. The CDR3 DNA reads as TGTGCCAGCAGCCGACTAGCGGATAGCTCCTACAATGAGCAGTTCTTC.

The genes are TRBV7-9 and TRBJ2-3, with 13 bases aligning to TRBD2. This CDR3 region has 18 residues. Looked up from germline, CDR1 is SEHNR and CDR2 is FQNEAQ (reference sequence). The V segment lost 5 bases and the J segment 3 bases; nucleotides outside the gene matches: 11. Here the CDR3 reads CASSSNLLAGGRTDTQYF. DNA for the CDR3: TGTGCCAGCAGCAGCAACCTACTAGCGGGGGGGCGAACAGATACGCAGTATTTT.

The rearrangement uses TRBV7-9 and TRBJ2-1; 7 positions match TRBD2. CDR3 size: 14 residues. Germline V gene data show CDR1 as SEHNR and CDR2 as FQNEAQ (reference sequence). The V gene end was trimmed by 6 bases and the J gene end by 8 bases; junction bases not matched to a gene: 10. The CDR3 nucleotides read TGTGCCAGCAGTAATACGGCTCGGGGGGATGAGCAGTTCTTC. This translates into CASSNTARGDEQFF.

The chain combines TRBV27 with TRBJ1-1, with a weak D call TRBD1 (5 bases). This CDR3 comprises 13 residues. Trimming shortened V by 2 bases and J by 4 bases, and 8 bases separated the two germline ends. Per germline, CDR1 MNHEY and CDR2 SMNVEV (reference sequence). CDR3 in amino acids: CASSLRGTTEAFF. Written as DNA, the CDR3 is TGTGCCAGCAGTTTACGGGGGACCACTGAAGCTTTCTTT.

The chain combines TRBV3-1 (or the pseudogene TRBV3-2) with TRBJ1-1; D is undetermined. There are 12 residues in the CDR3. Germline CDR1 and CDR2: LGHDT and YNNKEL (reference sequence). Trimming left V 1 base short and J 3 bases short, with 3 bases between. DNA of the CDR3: TGTGCCAGCAGCCAAGCTGACACTGAAGCTTTCTTT. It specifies CASSQADTEAFF.